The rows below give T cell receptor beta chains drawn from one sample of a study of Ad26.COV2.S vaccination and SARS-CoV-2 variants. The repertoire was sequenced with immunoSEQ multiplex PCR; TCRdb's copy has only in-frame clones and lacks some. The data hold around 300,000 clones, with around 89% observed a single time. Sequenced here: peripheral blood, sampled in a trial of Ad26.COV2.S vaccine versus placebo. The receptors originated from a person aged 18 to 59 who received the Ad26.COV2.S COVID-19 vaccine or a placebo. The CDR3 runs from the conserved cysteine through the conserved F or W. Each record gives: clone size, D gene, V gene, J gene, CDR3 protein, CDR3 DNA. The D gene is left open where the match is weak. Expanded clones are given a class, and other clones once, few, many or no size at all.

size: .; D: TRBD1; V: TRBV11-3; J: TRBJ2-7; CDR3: CASSSSRTGGEVEQYF; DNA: TGTGCCAGCAGCTCTTCTAGGACAGGGGGGGAAGTCGAGCAGTACTTC
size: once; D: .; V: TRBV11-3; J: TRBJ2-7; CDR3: CASSLASGLSYEQYF; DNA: TGTGCCAGCAGCCTAGCATCGGGGCTATCCTACGAGCAGTACTTC
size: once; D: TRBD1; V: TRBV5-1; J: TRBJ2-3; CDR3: CASSGTGRYTDTQYF; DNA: TGCGCCAGCAGCGGGACAGGCCGGTACACAGATACGCAGTATTTT
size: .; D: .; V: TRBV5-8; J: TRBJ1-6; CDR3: CASGHRKGGLNSPLHF; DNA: TGTGCCAGCGGCCACCGTAAGGGCGGCTTGAATTCACCCCTCCACTTT
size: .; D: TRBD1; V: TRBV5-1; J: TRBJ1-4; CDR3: CASSPTGGNEKLFF; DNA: TGCGCCAGCAGCCCGACAGGGGGGAATGAAAAACTGTTTTTT
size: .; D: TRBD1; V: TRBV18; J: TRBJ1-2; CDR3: CASSETTGGDHLF; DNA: TGTGCCAGCTCAGAGACCACAGGGGGGGACCACTTGTTC
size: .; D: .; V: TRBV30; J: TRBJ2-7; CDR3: CAWSDTRRHSYEQYF; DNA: TGTGCCTGGAGTGACACGAGAAGACACTCCTACGAGCAGTACTTT
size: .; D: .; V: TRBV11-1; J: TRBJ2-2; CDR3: CASSLEISGELFF; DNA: TGTGCCAGCAGCTTAGAGATTTCCGGGGAGCTGTTTTTT
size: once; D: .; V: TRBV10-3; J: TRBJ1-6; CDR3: CAIKGLDNSPLHF; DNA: TGTGCCATCAAAGGACTGGATAATTCACCCCTCCACTTT
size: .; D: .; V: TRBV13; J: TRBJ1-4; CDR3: CASSLTGYQSTNEKLFF; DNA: TGTGCCAGCAGCTTAACAGGGTACCAGTCAACTAATGAAAAACTGTTTTTT
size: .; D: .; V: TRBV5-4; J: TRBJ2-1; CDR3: CASSLEVYNEQFF; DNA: TGTGCCAGCAGCTTGGAGGTTTACAATGAGCAGTTCTTC
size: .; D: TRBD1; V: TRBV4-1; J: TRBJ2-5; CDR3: CASSQFGTAQETQYF; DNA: TGCGCCAGCAGCCAATTTGGGACAGCTCAAGAGACCCAGTACTTC
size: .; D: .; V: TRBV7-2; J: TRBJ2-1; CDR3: CASSLEGTSYNEQFF; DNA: TGTGCCAGCAGCTTAGAGGGTACCTCCTACAATGAGCAGTTCTTC
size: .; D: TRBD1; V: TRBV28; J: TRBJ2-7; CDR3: CASRTGTGTYEQYF; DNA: TGTGCCAGCCGGACCGGGACAGGCACCTACGAGCAGTACTTC
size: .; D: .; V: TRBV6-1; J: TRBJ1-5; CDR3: CASSDGTPSNQPQHF; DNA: TGTGCCAGCAGTGACGGGACACCGAGCAATCAGCCCCAGCATTTT
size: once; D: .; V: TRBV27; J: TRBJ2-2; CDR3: CASTQRWGANTGELFF; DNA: TGTGCCAGCACCCAGAGGTGGGGGGCTAACACCGGGGAGCTGTTTTTT
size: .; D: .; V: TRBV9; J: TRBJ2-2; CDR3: CASSVGGAMTGELFF; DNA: TGTGCCAGCAGCGTAGGCGGAGCAATGACCGGGGAGCTGTTTTTT
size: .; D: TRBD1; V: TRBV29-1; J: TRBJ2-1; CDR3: CSAEGTVYNEQFF; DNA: TGCAGCGCCGAGGGGACAGTCTACAATGAGCAGTTCTTC
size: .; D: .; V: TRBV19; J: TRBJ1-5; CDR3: CASSIVGQNNQPQHF; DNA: TGTGCCAGTAGTATAGTGGGGCAGAACAATCAGCCCCAGCATTTT
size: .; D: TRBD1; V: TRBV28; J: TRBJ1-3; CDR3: CASGRQGPSGNTIYF; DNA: TGTGCCAGCGGCCGACAGGGTCCATCTGGAAACACCATATATTTT
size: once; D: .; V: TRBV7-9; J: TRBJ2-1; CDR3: CASMYPRYNEQFF; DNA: TGTGCCAGCATGTACCCCCGATACAATGAGCAGTTCTTC
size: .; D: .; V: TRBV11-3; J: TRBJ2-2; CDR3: CASTPSTGAGELFF; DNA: TGTGCCAGCACACCATCGACGGGGGCCGGGGAGCTGTTTTTT
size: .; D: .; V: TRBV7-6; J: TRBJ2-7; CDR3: CASSLVFDEQYF; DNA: TGTGCCAGCAGCTTAGTCTTCGACGAGCAGTACTTC
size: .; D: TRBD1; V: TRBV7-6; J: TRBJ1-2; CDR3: CASSLAGTGWRGYTF; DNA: TGTGCCAGCAGCTTAGCCGGGACAGGGTGGCGTGGCTACACCTTC
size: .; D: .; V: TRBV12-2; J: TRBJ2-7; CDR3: CASRPSDAGGREQYF; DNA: TGTGCAAGTCGCCCCTCGGACGCGGGGGGGCGAGAGCAGTACTTC
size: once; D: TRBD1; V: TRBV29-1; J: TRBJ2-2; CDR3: CSVEVRGQISGELFF; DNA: TGCAGCGTTGAGGTCAGGGGGCAGATATCCGGGGAGCTGTTTTTT
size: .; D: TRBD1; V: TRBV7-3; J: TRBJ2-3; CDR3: CASSFGTGADTQYF; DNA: TGTGCCAGCAGCTTTGGGACAGGGGCAGATACGCAGTATTTT
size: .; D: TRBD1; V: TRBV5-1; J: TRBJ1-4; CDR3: CASSLETGREKLFF; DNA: TGCGCCAGCAGCCTAGAGACAGGGAGGGAAAAACTGTTTTTT
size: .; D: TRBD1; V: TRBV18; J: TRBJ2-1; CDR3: CASSPPTGGSYNEQFF; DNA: TGTGCCAGCTCACCGCCCACAGGGGGCTCCTACAATGAGCAGTTCTTC
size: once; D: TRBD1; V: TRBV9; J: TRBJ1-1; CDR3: CASSVPKTGGATEAFF; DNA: TGTGCCAGCAGCGTTCCAAAAACAGGGGGCGCGACTGAAGCTTTCTTT